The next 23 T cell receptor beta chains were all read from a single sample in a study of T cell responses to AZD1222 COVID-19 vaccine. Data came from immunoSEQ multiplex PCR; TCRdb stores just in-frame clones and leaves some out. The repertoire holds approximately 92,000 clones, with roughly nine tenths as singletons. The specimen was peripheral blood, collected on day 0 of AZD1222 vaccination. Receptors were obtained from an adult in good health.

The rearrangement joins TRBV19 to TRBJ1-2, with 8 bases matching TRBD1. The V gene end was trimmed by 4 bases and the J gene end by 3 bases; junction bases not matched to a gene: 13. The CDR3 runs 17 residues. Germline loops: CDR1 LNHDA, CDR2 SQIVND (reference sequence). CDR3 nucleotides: TGTGCCAGTAGTACCCGGACAGGGTGGGGACTAGACTATGGCTACACCTTC. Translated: CASSTRTGWGLDYGYTF.

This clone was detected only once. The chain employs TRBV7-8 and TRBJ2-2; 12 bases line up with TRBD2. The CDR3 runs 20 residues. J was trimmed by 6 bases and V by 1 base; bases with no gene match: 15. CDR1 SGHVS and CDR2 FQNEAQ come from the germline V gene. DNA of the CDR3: TGTGCCAGCAGCTTAGTGGGACTAGCGGGCTGGCGGGTCCCCCCCGGGGAGCTGTTTTTT. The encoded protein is CASSLVGLAGWRVPPGELFF.

The CDR3 sequence: CASGSTVYGYTF. The CDR3 region has the DNA TGTGCTAGTGGTTCGACAGTCTATGGCTACACCTTC. V usage is TRBV12-5 and J usage is TRBJ1-2; D is perhaps TRBD1 (5 bases). The ends were cut back, 4 bases at V and 4 bases at J, with 7 bases in the middle. Germline CDR1 LGHNT, CDR2 FRNRAP. CDR3 length: 12 residues.

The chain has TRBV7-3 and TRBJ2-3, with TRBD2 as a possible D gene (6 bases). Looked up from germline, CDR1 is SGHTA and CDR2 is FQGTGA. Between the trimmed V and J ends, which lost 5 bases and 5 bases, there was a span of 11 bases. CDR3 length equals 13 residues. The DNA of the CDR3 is TGTGCCAGCAGCCCATCGACTAGAGATACGCAGTATTTT. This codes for CASSPSTRDTQYF.

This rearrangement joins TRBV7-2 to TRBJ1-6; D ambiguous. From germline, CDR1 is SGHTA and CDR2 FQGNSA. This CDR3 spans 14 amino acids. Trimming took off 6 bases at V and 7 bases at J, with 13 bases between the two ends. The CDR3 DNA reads TGTGCCAGCAGGGCTGGGCTAGAGAATTCACCCCTCCACTTT. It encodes CASRAGLENSPLHF. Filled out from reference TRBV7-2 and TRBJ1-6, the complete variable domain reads GAGVSQSPSNKVTEKGKDVELRCDPISGHTALYWYRQSLGQGLEFLIYFQGNSAPDKSGLPSDRFSAERTGGSVSTLTIQRTQQEDSAVYLCASRAGLENSPLHFGNGTRLTVT.

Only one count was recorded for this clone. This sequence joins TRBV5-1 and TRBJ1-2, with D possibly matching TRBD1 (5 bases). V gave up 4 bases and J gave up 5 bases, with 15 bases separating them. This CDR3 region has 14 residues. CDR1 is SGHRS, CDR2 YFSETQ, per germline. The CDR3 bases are TGCGCCAGCAGCCCCCGGGACGGCGAGTATGGCTACACCTTC. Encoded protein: CASSPRDGEYGYTF.

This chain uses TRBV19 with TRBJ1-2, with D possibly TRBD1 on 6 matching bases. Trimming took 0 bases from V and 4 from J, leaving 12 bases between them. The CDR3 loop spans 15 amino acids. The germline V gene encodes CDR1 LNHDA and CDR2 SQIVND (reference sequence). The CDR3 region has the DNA TGTGCCAGTAGTATAGATCCGGGGGCGATCTATGGCTACACCTTC. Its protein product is CASSIDPGAIYGYTF.

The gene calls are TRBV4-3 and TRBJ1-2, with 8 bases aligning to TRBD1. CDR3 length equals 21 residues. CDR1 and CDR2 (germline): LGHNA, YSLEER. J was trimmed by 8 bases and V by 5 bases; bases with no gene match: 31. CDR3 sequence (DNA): TGCGCCAGCAGCTTTTTGGGTGTTTGGGGGACTGGAGGACAGGGAGGATTGGGCTACACCTTC. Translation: CASSFLGVWGTGGQGGLGYTF.

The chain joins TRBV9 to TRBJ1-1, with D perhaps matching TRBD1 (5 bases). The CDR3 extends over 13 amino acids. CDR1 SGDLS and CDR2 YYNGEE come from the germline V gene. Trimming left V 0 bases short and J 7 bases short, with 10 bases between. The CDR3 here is CASSVEGQGEAFF. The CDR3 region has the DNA TGTGCCAGCAGCGTAGAGGGGCAGGGTGAAGCTTTCTTT.

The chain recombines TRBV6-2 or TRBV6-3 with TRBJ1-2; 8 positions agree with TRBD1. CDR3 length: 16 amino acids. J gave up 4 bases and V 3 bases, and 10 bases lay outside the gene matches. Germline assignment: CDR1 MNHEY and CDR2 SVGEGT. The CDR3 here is CASSYVETGVSYGYTF. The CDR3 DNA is TGTGCCAGCAGTTATGTCGAGACAGGGGTCTCCTATGGCTACACCTTC.

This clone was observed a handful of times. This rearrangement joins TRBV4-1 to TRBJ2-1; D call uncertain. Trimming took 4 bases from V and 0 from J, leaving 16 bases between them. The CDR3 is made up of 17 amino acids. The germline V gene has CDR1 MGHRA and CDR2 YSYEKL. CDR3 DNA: TGCGCCAGCAGCCCGTTTCAGCGCGGAAGCTCCTACAATGAGCAGTTCTTC. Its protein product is CASSPFQRGSSYNEQFF.

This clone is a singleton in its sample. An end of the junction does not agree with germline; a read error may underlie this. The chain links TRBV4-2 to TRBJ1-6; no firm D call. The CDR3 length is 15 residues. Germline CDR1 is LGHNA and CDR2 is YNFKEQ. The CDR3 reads CASSEDFGEGSPLHF. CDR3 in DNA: TGTGCCAGCAGCGAAGATTTTGGGGAGGGTTCACCCCTCCACTTT.

The CDR3 reads CASSESAVSYNEQFF. DNA of the CDR3: TGTGCCAGCAGTGAATCGGCAGTCTCCTACAATGAGCAGTTCTTC. This chain connects TRBV2 to TRBJ2-1; D remains ambiguous. Germline CDR1 SNHLY, CDR2 FYNNEI. Trimming left V 2 bases short and J 0 bases short, with 8 bases between. The CDR3 consists of 15 residues.

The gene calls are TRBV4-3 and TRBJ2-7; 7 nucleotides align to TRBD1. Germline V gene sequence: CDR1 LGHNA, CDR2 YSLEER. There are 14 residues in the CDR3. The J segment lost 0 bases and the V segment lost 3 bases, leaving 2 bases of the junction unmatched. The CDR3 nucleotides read TGCGCCAGCAGCCACGGGACAGACTCCTACGAGCAGTACTTC. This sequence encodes CASSHGTDSYEQYF.

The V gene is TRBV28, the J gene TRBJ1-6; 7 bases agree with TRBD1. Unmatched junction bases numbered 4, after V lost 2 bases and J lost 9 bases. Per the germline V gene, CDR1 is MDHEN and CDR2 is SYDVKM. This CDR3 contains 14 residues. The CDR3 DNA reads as TGTGCCAGCAGTTTAGTCCAGGGGGGTTCACCCCTCCACTTT. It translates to CASSLVQGGSPLHF. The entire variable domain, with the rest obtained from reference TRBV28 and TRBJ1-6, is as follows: DVKVTQSSRYLVKRTGEKVFLECVQDMDHENMFWYRQDPGLGLRLIYFSYDVKMKEKGDIPEGYSVSREKKERFSLILESASTNQTSMYLCASSLVQGGSPLHFGNGTRLTVT.

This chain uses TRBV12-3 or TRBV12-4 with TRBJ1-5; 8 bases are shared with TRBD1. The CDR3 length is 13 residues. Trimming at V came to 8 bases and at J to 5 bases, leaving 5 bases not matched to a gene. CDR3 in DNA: TGTGCCAGCGGAGGGACAGGCCATCAGCCCCAGCATTTT. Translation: CASGGTGHQPQHF.

The CDR3 DNA reads TGTGCCAGCAGTTTACGCCCAGGGTTCAATACTGAAGCTTTCTTT. It codes for CASSLRPGFNTEAFF. The chain carries TRBV27 and TRBJ1-1, with D tentatively TRBD1 (5 bases). The V and J ends lost 2 bases and 5 bases respectively, with 15 bases between them. Germline values: CDR1 MNHEY, CDR2 SMNVEV (reference sequence). The CDR3 extends over 15 amino acids.

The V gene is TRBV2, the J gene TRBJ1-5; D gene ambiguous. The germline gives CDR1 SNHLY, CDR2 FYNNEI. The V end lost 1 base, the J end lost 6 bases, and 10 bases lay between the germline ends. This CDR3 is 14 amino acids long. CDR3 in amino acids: CASSEGWGTQPQHF. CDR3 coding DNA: TGTGCCAGCAGTGAAGGATGGGGAACTCAGCCCCAGCATTTT.

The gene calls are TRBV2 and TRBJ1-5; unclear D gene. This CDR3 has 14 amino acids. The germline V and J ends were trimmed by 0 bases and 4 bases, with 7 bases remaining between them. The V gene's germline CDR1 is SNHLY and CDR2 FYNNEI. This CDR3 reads CASSEATRNQPQHF. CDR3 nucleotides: TGTGCCAGCAGTGAAGCGACCAGGAATCAGCCCCAGCATTTT.

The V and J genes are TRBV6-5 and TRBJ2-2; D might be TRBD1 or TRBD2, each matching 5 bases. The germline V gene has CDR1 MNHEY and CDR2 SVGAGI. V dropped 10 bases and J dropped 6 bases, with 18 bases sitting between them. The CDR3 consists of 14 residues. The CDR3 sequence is CAMSRFTGPGELFF. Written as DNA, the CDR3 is TGTGCCATGAGTCGGTTTACGGGGCCCGGGGAGCTGTTTTTT.

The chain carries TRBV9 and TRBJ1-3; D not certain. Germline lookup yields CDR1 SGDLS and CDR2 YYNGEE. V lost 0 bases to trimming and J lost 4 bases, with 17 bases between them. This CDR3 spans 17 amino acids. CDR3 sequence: CASSVDPHGLQGNTIYF. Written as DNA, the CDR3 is TGTGCCAGCAGCGTAGATCCCCACGGGCTCCAAGGAAACACCATATATTTT.

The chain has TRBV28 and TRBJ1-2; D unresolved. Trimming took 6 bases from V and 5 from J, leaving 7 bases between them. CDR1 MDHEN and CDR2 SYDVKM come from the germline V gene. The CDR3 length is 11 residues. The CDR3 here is CASSQTYGYTF. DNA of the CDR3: TGTGCCAGCAGCCAAACGTATGGCTACACCTTC.

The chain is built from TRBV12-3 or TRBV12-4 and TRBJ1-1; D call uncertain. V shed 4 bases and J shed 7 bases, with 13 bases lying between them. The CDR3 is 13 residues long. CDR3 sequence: CASSSRSLREAFF. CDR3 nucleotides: TGTGCCAGCAGTTCCCGGTCCCTGCGTGAAGCTTTCTTT.